One and the same sample provided the 8 T cell receptor beta chains below, sequenced in a study of blood T cells in healthy people across ages. A second about 7 to 11 cycle PCR used barcoded and J-beta primers. Via MiXCR, TCRdb re-called the 5' RACE reads, giving one row per CDR3 protein. Found here are hundreds of thousands of distinct CDR3 sequences, around 24% of them singletons; the top ten hold under 9%. This sample also belongs to another study, concerning T cells of mothers and their children.

The sequenced sample consisted of blood. These TCRs come from a boy aged 10-17 years in good health.

This chain uses TRBV12-3 or TRBV12-4 with TRBJ1-1; no reliable D call. With 6 bases removed from V and 1 base from J, the gap between germline ends came to 18 bases. The CDR3 sequence is 16 residues long. CDR3 loop: CASSLGKELPNTEAFF. CDR3 sequence (DNA): TGTGCCAGCAGCCTAGGGAAGGAGCTACCGAACACTGAAGCTTTCTTT.

V and J are TRBV20-1 and TRBJ1-1, with TRBD1 as a possible D gene (6 bases). From germline, CDR1 is DFQATT and CDR2 SNEGSKA (reference sequence). V was trimmed by 4 bases and J by 5 bases, leaving 11 bases between them. The CDR3 has 12 amino acids. Here the CDR3 DNA reads TGCAGTGCTACACAGGGTATGACTGAAGCTTTCTTT. It is translated as CSATQGMTEAFF.

The genes are TRBV2 and TRBJ1-5; 7 nucleotides align to TRBD1. The CDR3 covers 15 residues. In germline, CDR1 is SNHLY, CDR2 FYNNEI. Unmatched junction bases numbered 11, after V lost 6 bases and J lost 6 bases. DNA of the CDR3: TGTGCCAGCAGCGCACGGCAGGGGGTAAGTCAGCCCCAGCATTTT. Translation: CASSARQGVSQPQHF.

This clonotype was observed a handful of times. The chain uses TRBV20-1 and TRBJ2-2, with TRBD1 identical over 10 bases. V shed 4 bases, J shed 6 bases, and the junction held 5 bases outside the gene matches. CDR1 and CDR2 from the germline V gene are DFQATT and SNEGSKA (reference sequence). This CDR3 has 14 residues. The CDR3 is CSATGTGVAGELFF. The CDR3 nucleotides are TGCAGTGCTACCGGGACAGGGGTTGCCGGGGAGCTGTTTTTT.

The sample holds a few counts of this clonotype. The chain is built from TRBV5-1 and TRBJ1-1, with TRBD1 as a possible D gene (5 bases). This CDR3 comprises 15 residues. V was cut by 0 bases and J by 0 bases, with 9 bases left in between. Germline CDR1 and CDR2: SGHRS and YFSETQ. CDR3 sequence reads: CASSLESGLNTEAFF. The CDR3 DNA follows: TGCGCCAGCAGCTTGGAGTCAGGGTTGAACACTGAAGCTTTCTTT.

V usage is TRBV2 and J usage is TRBJ2-1; 7 bases are shared with TRBD2. Germline values: CDR1 SNHLY, CDR2 FYNNEI. After removal of 3 bases from V and 6 bases from J, the junction contained 5 bases not matched to a gene. The CDR3 sequence is 14 residues long. The CDR3 bases are TGTGCCAGCAGTGAGGGGGGAGGGCGCAATGAGCAGTTCTTC. It translates to CASSEGGGRNEQFF. The full variable domain, completed using reference TRBV2 and TRBJ2-1, is EPEVTQTPSHQVTQMGQEVILRCVPISNHLYFYWYRQILGQKVEFLVSFYNNEISEKSEIFDDQFSVERPDGSNFTLKIRSTKLEDSAMYFCASSEGGGRNEQFFGPGTRLTVL.

This clonotype was found a few times. The V and J genes are TRBV2 and TRBJ2-5; 9 nucleotides align to TRBD1. The CDR3 totals 15 residues. V shed 9 bases, J shed 5 bases, and the junction held 13 bases outside the gene matches. CDR1 and CDR2 (germline): SNHLY, FYNNEI. In DNA, the CDR3 is TGTGCCAGTAGTCTACAGGGGGCGGTAAAGGAGACCCAGTACTTC. This encodes CASSLQGAVKETQYF.

In its sample, this clonotype was seen many times. The rearrangement uses TRBV10-3 and TRBJ1-1; 7 bases are a match to TRBD1. In germline, CDR1 is ENHRY, CDR2 SYGVKD. V trimming: 7 bases; J trimming: 5 bases; junction bases outside the gene matches: 7. This CDR3 is built from 13 residues. DNA for the CDR3: TGTGCCATCAAAGGCAGGGGGGTAACTGAAGCTTTCTTT. It translates to CAIKGRGVTEAFF.